The present T cell receptor beta chain was sequenced within a study of blood T cell repertoires in COVID-19. Per the authors' pipeline: By means of reference gene primer amplification, nucleated cell counts were estimated. This table comes from immunoSEQ multiplex PCR, and its TCRdb copy is limited to in-frame clones, with some not included. Clonal size and the V and J genes are those of that table, whereas D and trimming came from the DNA. Counted here are 40,000 to 55,000 clones, 90% occurring once; the ten biggest clones make up roughly 9.8%. Trimming cost V 3 bases and J 4 bases, with 10 bases left between them. The CDR3 has 13 residues.

The V call is TRBV12-3 or TRBV12-4, the J call TRBJ2-7; no definite D call. The sequence derives from a woman older than 75 with acute or convalescent COVID-19. The sequenced material came from peripheral blood. Here the CDR3 DNA reads TGTGCCAGCAGTTTCGACACCCTTTACGAGCAGTACTTC. Translation gives CASSFDTLYEQYF.